The next 13 T cell receptor beta chains were all read from a single sample in a study of blood T cell repertoires in COVID-19. Repertoires were generated with immunoSEQ multiplex PCR, while TCRdb's copy carries only in-frame clones and drops some. This sample yields over 20,000 clones, of which 70% to 90% are seen a single time; less than 5% belongs to the top ten. The sequenced material came from peripheral blood. These receptors all come from a man aged 45-60 years with active COVID-19.

J is TRBJ2-3 and V is TRBV7-2; D is perhaps TRBD1 (7 bases). CDR3 size: 16 residues. The V gene lost 6 bases and the J gene lost 0 bases, with 16 bases spanning the gap. Germline assignment: CDR1 SGHTA and CDR2 FQGNSA. CDR3 nucleotide sequence: TGTGCCAGCAGACAGGGGACTTACCTTAGCACAGATACGCAGTATTTT. Its protein product is CASRQGTYLSTDTQYF. The full variable domain, its missing parts supplied by reference TRBV7-2 and TRBJ2-3, is GAGVSQSPSNKVTEKGKDVELRCDPISGHTALYWYRQSLGQGLEFLIYFQGNSAPDKSGLPSDRFSAERTGGSVSTLTIQRTQQEDSAVYLCASRQGTYLSTDTQYFGPGTRLTVL.

This chain uses TRBV9 with TRBJ2-1; 8 bases line up with TRBD1. J lost 6 bases, V lost 4 bases, and 12 bases had no gene match. The germline V gene encodes CDR1 SGDLS and CDR2 YYNGEE. The CDR3 sequence is 16 residues long. The chain's CDR3 is CASSSRTGMGPNEQFF. In DNA form, the CDR3 reads TGTGCCAGCAGCTCACGGACAGGGATGGGCCCCAATGAGCAGTTCTTC.

The chain recombines TRBV7-8 with TRBJ2-7; 9 nucleotides line up with TRBD1. There are 15 residues in the CDR3. J gave up 3 bases and V 5 bases, and 8 bases lay outside the gene matches. The germline gives CDR1 SGHVS, CDR2 FQNEAQ. This CDR3 is CASSAFRGQGYEQYF. The CDR3 DNA is TGTGCCAGCAGCGCCTTTCGGGGACAGGGCTACGAGCAGTACTTC.

DNA of the CDR3: TGTGCCAGCACCATGGGGGGGACAATCAGCACAGATACGCAGTATTTT. Protein product: CASTMGGTISTDTQYF. The rearrangement links TRBV11-2 to TRBJ2-3; weak D call: TRBD2 (7 bases). V was shortened by 7 bases and J by 0 bases, with 17 bases between the two germline ends. This CDR3 contains 16 residues. Germline V gene sequence: CDR1 SGHAT, CDR2 FQNNGV.

The CDR3 loop reads CASSPGGFSTGELFF. As DNA, the CDR3 is TGTGCCAGCAGCCCGGGGGGCTTCTCCACCGGGGAGCTGTTTTTT. This sequence joins TRBV5-4 and TRBJ2-2; a weak D match, TRBD2 (7 bases). The CDR3 runs to 15 residues. The V gene lost 4 bases and the J gene lost 4 bases, with 14 bases spanning the gap. In germline, CDR1 is SGHNT, CDR2 YYREEE (reference sequence).

The CDR3 is CASGGEGEAFF. In nucleotides, the CDR3 is TGTGCCAGCGGGGGGGAAGGTGAAGCTTTCTTT. This rearrangement joins TRBV25-1 to TRBJ1-1; a possible D gene is TRBD1 (5 bases). CDR1 and CDR2 from the germline V gene are MGHDK and SYGVNS. V was pared by 8 bases and J by 7 bases, with 11 bases between. CDR3 length equals 11 residues.

The gene calls are TRBV27 and TRBJ1-5, with D possibly TRBD1 on 6 matching bases. Trimming took off 7 bases at V and 0 bases at J, with 13 bases between the two ends. Germline loops: CDR1 MNHEY, CDR2 SMNVEV (reference sequence). The CDR3 spans 15 residues. In nucleotides, the CDR3 is TGTGCCAGCAAGAACCGGACAGTTAGCAATCAGCCCCAGCATTTT. Its translation is CASKNRTVSNQPQHF.

This clone appeared once. The rearrangement joins TRBV2 to TRBJ1-2; TRBD1 matches 7 bases. This CDR3 has 15 amino acids. V lost 2 bases to trimming and J lost 5 bases; unmatched junction nucleotides: 8. Germline-derived CDR1 and CDR2 are SNHLY and FYNNEI. The CDR3 region has the DNA TGTGCCAGCAGTGAATTAGGGGGCCTCCCATATGGCTACACCTTC. Translation gives CASSELGGLPYGYTF.

The chain's CDR3 is CSVGAGRDGYTF. DNA of the CDR3: TGCAGCGTTGGGGCAGGGAGGGACGGCTACACCTTC. The chain uses TRBV29-1 and TRBJ1-2; maybe TRBD1 (5 bases). V dropped 4 bases and J dropped 8 bases, with 14 bases sitting between them. Germline loops: CDR1 SQVTM, CDR2 ANQGSEA. The CDR3 has 12 amino acids.

The V call is TRBV6-6, the J call TRBJ1-3; D is undetermined. Germline V lookup: CDR1 MNHNY, CDR2 SVGAGI (reference sequence). The CDR3 length is 16 residues. V lost 5 bases and J 0 bases, leaving 14 bases between the germline ends. The CDR3 coding sequence is TGTGCCAGCAGTCGAGAGACTATAGGCTCTGGAAACACCATATATTTT. Encoded protein: CASSRETIGSGNTIYF.

This clone was seen a handful of times. The V and J genes are TRBV19 and TRBJ1-5; D is unresolved. The germline gives CDR1 LNHDA, CDR2 SQIVND (reference sequence). The V and J ends lost 5 bases and 0 bases respectively, with 8 bases between them. The CDR3 has 14 amino acids. The CDR3 loop is CASSPTDSNQPQHF. The CDR3 coding sequence is TGTGCCAGTAGTCCTACAGATAGCAATCAGCCCCAGCATTTT.

This clone showed up just once. V usage is TRBV15 and J usage is TRBJ1-1, with D unresolved. There are 15 residues in the CDR3. The germline V and J ends were trimmed by 0 bases and 0 bases, with 8 bases remaining between them. Germline V gene sequence: CDR1 LNHNV, CDR2 YYDKDF (reference sequence). CDR3: CATSRERGMNTEAFF. The CDR3 region has the DNA TGTGCCACCAGCAGAGAGCGGGGAATGAACACTGAAGCTTTCTTT.

The rearrangement uses TRBV9 and TRBJ1-2; possible D gene TRBD1, 6 bases. CDR1 SGDLS and CDR2 YYNGEE come from the germline V gene. V shed 4 bases and J shed 4 bases, with 17 bases lying between them. CDR3 length equals 15 residues. Here the CDR3 reads CASSPSLDRTYGYTF. CDR3 nucleotides: TGTGCCAGCAGCCCTAGCCTCGACAGGACCTATGGCTACACCTTC.